The T cell receptor beta chain described here comes from a study of a mutant IDH1 vaccine in newly diagnosed glioma. Study context: Every participant had undergone radiotherapy, temozolomide, or both before, and most underwent both.

Time point here: baseline, week 1 (first vaccination visit). Treatment meaning: pre-vaccination baseline after standard-of-care therapy. The assay was immunoSEQ multiplex PCR, and TCRdb's table has in-frame clones only and misses some. Of 55,000 to 70,000 clones listed, about four fifths are singletons. This CDR3 comprises 14 residues. The V and J ends lost 5 bases and 0 bases, in that order; junction bases with no gene match: 4. Germline CDR1 reads GTSNPN; CDR2 reads SVGIG (reference sequence). Here the sequenced sample was PBMCs, taken from a glioma patient treated with radiotherapy, temozolomide or both. This receptor was taken from a man aged 50-60 years with glioma. The V call is TRBV30, the J call TRBJ2-1; 7 bases map to TRBD1. The CDR3 region is CAWAGGSSYNEQFF. The CDR3 DNA reads TGTGCCTGGGCAGGGGGTAGCTCCTACAATGAGCAGTTCTTC. Full variable domain (missing parts from reference TRBV30 and TRBJ2-1): SQTIHQWPATLVQPVGSPLSLECTVEGTSNPNLYWYRQAAGRGLQLLFYSVGIGQISSEVPQNLSASRPQDRQFILSSKKLLLSDSGFYLCAWAGGSSYNEQFFGPGTRLTVL.